This T cell receptor (beta chain) was captured in a study of blood T cell repertoires in COVID-19. Background on the study: Sites in the United States, Italy and Spain provided acute and convalescent COVID-19 samples.

Participants came from some 23 US areas, aged roughly 18 to 89 years. Membership in each cohort depended on participant-reported clinical history. In the original processing: Researchers report that nucleated cell counts were estimated from reference gene primer amplification. Sequencing used immunoSEQ multiplex PCR; TCRdb keeps in-frame clones, though not all of them. V and J calls and clone size follow that table, whereas D and trimming were derived from the DNA. The sample has fewer than 200,000 clones; around four fifths are singletons. Specimen: PBMCs or T cells enriched from blood (not recorded which). The clonotype was recovered from a woman aged 50 to 60 who had recovered from COVID-19.

CDR3 nucleotide sequence: TGTGCCAGCAGCCAAAACTGGGGGGCAGATACGCAGTATTTT. Residues: CASSQNWGADTQYF. This chain links TRBV14 with TRBJ2-3, with D possibly TRBD2 on 6 matching bases. V was cut by 2 bases and J by 4 bases, with 10 bases left in between. The CDR3 spans 14 residues. Germline CDR1 is SGHDN and CDR2 is FVKESK.